Below are 24 T cell receptor beta chains sequenced from a single sample in a study of tumor-infiltrating lymphocytes in primary liver carcinoma. The authors made TCR beta cDNA from about 500 ng total RNA with a constant-region primer. Sequencing libraries for TCR beta derived from three nested multiplex PCR rounds that used slightly modified ARM-PCR. PCR rounds one and two used TRBV1-TRBV30 forward primers with a C-beta reverse primer for around 11 cycles each. TCRdb fed the multiplex PCR reads into MiXCR, producing one record per CDR3 protein. This sample yields 320,000 or so distinct CDR3 sequences, of which more than 55% are seen a single time; roughly 10% belongs to the top ten. Extraction also yielded germline DNA, while blood RNA was obtained from unsorted whole blood. The sequenced sample consisted of peripheral blood. The receptors were sampled from a man between 40 and 49 years old with primary liver carcinoma and hepatitis B virus infection.

This sequence joins TRBV24-1 and TRBJ1-2; 8 bases line up with TRBD1. Germline V CDR1 and CDR2: KGHDR, SFDVKD. The CDR3 spans 15 residues. V was clipped by 4 bases and J by 8 bases; unmatched bases: 11. The CDR3 DNA follows: TGTGCCACCAGTGACTCTTATGACAGGGGAAGAGGCTACACCTTC. This gives the protein CATSDSYDRGRGYTF.

With regard to this clonotype: This may come from a read error, since a much larger clone is one base off. V and J are TRBV6-1 and TRBJ2-7; a weak D match, TRBD2 (6 bases). The end of the DNA is better explained by TRBJ2-1, so the J call may be wrong. The CDR3 runs to 14 residues. Germline CDR1 is MNHNS and CDR2 is SASEGT. In DNA, the CDR3 is TGTGCCAGCACCACGGGACTGGCATCCTACGAGCAGTTCTTC. Amino acid sequence: CASTTGLASYEQFF.

V is TRBV11-1 and J is TRBJ2-3; D is tentatively TRBD1 or TRBD2 (6 bases each). The CDR3 is made up of 15 amino acids. Germline V gene data show CDR1 as SGHAT and CDR2 as FQDESV (reference sequence). The germline V and J ends were trimmed by 6 bases and 1 base, with 14 bases remaining between them. This CDR3 reads CASSLLRGGTDTQYF. The DNA of the CDR3 is TGTGCCAGCAGTTTGCTGAGGGGGGGCACAGATACGCAGTATTTT.

This chain links TRBV5-4 with TRBJ2-2; D is possibly TRBD1 (7 bases). The V gene's germline CDR1 is SGHNT and CDR2 YYREEE (reference sequence). CDR3 length: 16 amino acids. Trimming shortened V by 0 bases and J by 4 bases, and 13 bases separated the two germline ends. CDR3 loop: CASSLESGGSTGELFF. DNA for the CDR3: TGTGCCAGCAGCTTGGAATCAGGGGGGAGCACCGGGGAGCTGTTTTTT.

This clonotype was seen a handful of times. The genes are TRBV30 and TRBJ1-5; TRBD1 matches at 9 bases. J was trimmed by 5 bases and V by 2 bases; bases with no gene match: 1. Germline CDR1 is GTSNPN and CDR2 is SVGIG (reference sequence). This CDR3 has 13 residues. The CDR3 loop reads CAWSRTGDQPQHF. The DNA of the CDR3 is TGTGCCTGGAGTCGGACAGGGGATCAGCCCCAGCATTTT.

Comment on this clonotype: Mismatch with germline at one junction end may stem from a read error. J is TRBJ1-1 and V is TRBV5-5; no clear D. The germline V gene encodes CDR1 SGHKS and CDR2 YYEKEE (reference sequence). The CDR3 is made up of 15 amino acids. The CDR3 DNA reads as TGTGACAGCAGCTTGCTAGGAGGGTTGAACACTGAAGCCTTCTTT. Translation gives CDSSLLGGLNTEAFF. Based on the CDR3 plus reference TRBV5-5 and TRBJ1-1, the full variable domain is DAGVTQSPTHLIKTRGQQVTLRCSPISGHKSVSWYQQVLGQGPQFIFQYYEKEERGRGNFPDRFSARQFPNYSSELNVNALLLGDSALYLCDSSLLGGLNTEAFFGQGTRLTVV.

Of note for this clonotype: This likely comes from a read error, as the CDR3 has no conserved phenylalanine or tryptophan at its end. The rearrangement uses TRBV7-9 and TRBJ2-7; D not certain. In germline, CDR1 is SEHNR, CDR2 FQNEAQ (reference sequence). Trimming stripped 4 bases from V and 9 bases from J, with 10 bases between. CDR3 length: 11 amino acids. The CDR3 reads CASSSTTWQYI. The CDR3 DNA sequence: TGTGCCAGCAGCTCAACGACATGGCAGTACATC.

Comment on this clonotype: A junction boundary mismatches the germline segment, possibly from a read error. The V gene is TRBV10-3, the J gene TRBJ2-1; TRBD1 agrees at 9 bases. The CDR3 loop spans 14 amino acids. CDR1 and CDR2 from the germline V gene are ENHRY and SYGVKD. In DNA, the CDR3 is TGTGCCAACAGTGAGGGACAGGGATACAATGAGCAGTTCTTC. It specifies CANSEGQGYNEQFF.

This clonotype has just a few counts. A much larger clone lies a single base off, so this may be a read error. This chain connects TRBV12-3 or TRBV12-4 to TRBJ2-5; perhaps TRBD2 as D (6 bases). The CDR3 sequence is 13 residues long. The CDR3 spells CVSSPNSGETQYF. Written as DNA, the CDR3 is TGTGTCAGCAGTCCGAACAGCGGGGAGACCCAGTACTTC.

At least ten counts were recorded for this clonotype. The CDR3 protein is CAEQGYGYGYTF. CDR3 sequence (DNA): TGTGCTGAACAGGGCTATGGCTATGGCTACACCTTC. The chain joins TRBV6-1 to TRBJ1-2; tentatively, D is TRBD1 (6 bases). Germline CDR1 MNHNS, CDR2 SASEGT. The CDR3 is 12 residues long.

The sample holds many counts of this clonotype. The chain combines TRBV11-3 with TRBJ2-1, with D perhaps TRBD1 (6 bases). The germline V gene has CDR1 SGHNT and CDR2 YENEEA. The V end was cut by 5 bases, the J end by 9 bases, with 17 bases between. The CDR3 runs to 14 residues. This CDR3 reads CASSTSTGSSEQFF. CDR3 sequence (DNA): TGTGCCAGCAGCACATCCACAGGGTCTAGTGAGCAGTTCTTC.

This rearrangement joins TRBV6-5 to TRBJ2-3, with TRBD2 identical over 13 bases. Germline lookup yields CDR1 MNHEY and CDR2 SVGAGI. The junction had 8 bases not matched to a gene; V was cut back by 1 base and J by 1 base. This CDR3 is built from 19 residues. CDR3 in amino acids: CASSYFGTSGIRGTDTQYF. The CDR3 nucleotides read TGTGCCAGCAGTTACTTCGGGACTAGCGGGATCCGAGGCACAGATACGCAGTATTTT.

Points on this clonotype: One junction end disagrees with the germline gene, perhaps due to a read error. CDR3 coding DNA: TGCGCTAACAGAAGACAGGGTTTGTACGAACAGTACTTC. This gives the protein CANRRQGLYEQYF. This sequence joins TRBV10-2 and TRBJ2-7; TRBD1 matches 7 bases. The CDR3 length is 13 residues. Germline V gene sequence: CDR1 WSHSY, CDR2 SAAADI.

Regarding this clonotype: Being one base from a much bigger clone, this may be a read error. For the CDR3, the DNA is TGCAGCGTTGAAGGGACAGGGGGGGATACCCAGTACTTC. Its protein is CSVEGTGGDTQYF. The V and J genes are TRBV29-1 and TRBJ2-5; 10 bases are shared with TRBD1. This CDR3 is 13 amino acids long. Germline trimming cut 1 base from V and 8 bases from J; bases unmatched to any gene: 4. Germline V CDR1 and CDR2: SQVTM, ANQGSEA.

This chain connects TRBV28 to TRBJ1-3; D ambiguous. This CDR3 contains 14 residues. The V gene lost 8 bases and the J gene lost 4 bases, with 15 bases spanning the gap. Germline CDR1 MDHEN, CDR2 SYDVKM. This CDR3 is CASLGEGGGNTIYF. In DNA, the CDR3 is TGTGCCAGCCTCGGGGAGGGAGGGGGAAACACCATATATTTT.

This clonotype was seen ten or more times. A single base separates this from a much larger clone, so it may be a read error. The chain links TRBV5-4 to TRBJ1-2, with D maybe TRBD1 (5 bases). The CDR3 has 12 residues. The germline V gene has CDR1 SGHNT and CDR2 YYREEE (reference sequence). Trimming took 4 bases from V and 4 from J, leaving 8 bases between them. The CDR3 is CASSADSYGYTF. CDR3 sequence (DNA): TGTGCCAGCAGCGCCGACAGCTATGGCTACACCTTC.

On this clonotype: At one end, the junction sequence differs from germline, possibly due to a read error. The V call is TRBV6-5, the J call TRBJ2-7, with 9 bases fitting TRBD2. Germline assignment: CDR1 MNHEY and CDR2 SVGAGI. The CDR3 length is 18 residues. CDR3 bases: TGTGCCAGCAGTTACCGCTACCCTAGCGGGATCAGTTCCTACGAGCAGTGCTTC. Translated: CASSYRYPSGISSYEQCF.

Of note for this clonotype: Here the CDR3 omits its conserved ending phenylalanine or tryptophan, so a read error is the likely source. The rearrangement joins TRBV7-3 to TRBJ2-7; 8 nucleotides align to TRBD2. The CDR3 totals 16 residues. CDR1 and CDR2 (germline): SGHTA, FQGTGA. CDR3 protein: CVSSLAGGPSSYEQYS. CDR3 sequence (DNA): TGTGTCAGCAGCTTGGCGGGAGGCCCGAGCTCCTACGAGCAGTACTCC.

This clonotype was picked up a small number of times. The rearrangement uses TRBV6-2 or TRBV6-3 and TRBJ2-1, with TRBD2 matching over 8 bases. The ends lost 5 bases at V and 4 bases at J; junction bases unmatched: 7. CDR3 length equals 15 residues. CDR1 and CDR2 from the germline V gene are MNHEY and SVGEGT. The CDR3 DNA sequence: TGTGCCAGCAGTCCCGGGGGGGGGCTTTACAATGAGCAGTTCTTC. It encodes CASSPGGGLYNEQFF.

The rearrangement joins TRBV28 to TRBJ1-1; D gene ambiguous. This CDR3 is built from 15 residues. CDR1 is MDHEN, CDR2 SYDVKM, per germline. V was pared by 7 bases and J by 0 bases, with 15 bases between. CDR3 loop: CASNLPDILNTEAFF. The DNA of the CDR3 is TGTGCCAGCAACCTACCCGACATATTGAACACTGAAGCTTTCTTT.

This clonotype was found a few times. The chain couples TRBV7-9 to TRBJ2-7, with a possible D match to TRBD2 (5 bases). Germline CDR1 SEHNR, CDR2 FQNEAQ (reference sequence). With 5 bases removed from V and 5 bases from J, the gap between germline ends came to 10 bases. This CDR3 comprises 12 residues. The CDR3 is CASSPLGDEQYF. The CDR3 DNA sequence: TGTGCCAGCAGCCCCCTCGGGGACGAGCAGTACTTC.

V and J are TRBV10-3 and TRBJ1-4, with unresolved D. The CDR3 is made up of 13 amino acids. CDR1 is ENHRY and CDR2 is SYGVKD in the germline V gene. V lost 7 bases, J lost 8 bases, and 14 bases lay in between. The chain's CDR3 is CAITKGLGEKLFF. The DNA for the CDR3 is TGTGCCATCACTAAGGGATTGGGCGAAAAACTGTTTTTT.

The table lists this clonotype with many counts. CDR3 coding DNA: TGTGCCAGCAAGACAGGGGACGCGAACAATGAGCAGTTCTTC. Translating gives CASKTGDANNEQFF. The chain employs TRBV12-3 or TRBV12-4 and TRBJ2-1; 8 nucleotides match TRBD1. The CDR3 runs 14 residues. V lost 7 bases, J lost 5 bases, and 7 bases stayed unmatched.

With regard to this clonotype: Possible read error: a much larger clone is one base away. This sequence joins TRBV12-3 or TRBV12-4 and TRBJ2-5; 9 nucleotides align to TRBD1. V gave up 7 bases and J gave up 4 bases; unmatched junction bases: 10. The CDR3 runs to 15 residues. This CDR3 is CASTGGQGPRETQYF. CDR3 nucleotides: TGTGCCAGCACCGGGGGACAGGGACCGCGAGAGACCCAGTACTTC.